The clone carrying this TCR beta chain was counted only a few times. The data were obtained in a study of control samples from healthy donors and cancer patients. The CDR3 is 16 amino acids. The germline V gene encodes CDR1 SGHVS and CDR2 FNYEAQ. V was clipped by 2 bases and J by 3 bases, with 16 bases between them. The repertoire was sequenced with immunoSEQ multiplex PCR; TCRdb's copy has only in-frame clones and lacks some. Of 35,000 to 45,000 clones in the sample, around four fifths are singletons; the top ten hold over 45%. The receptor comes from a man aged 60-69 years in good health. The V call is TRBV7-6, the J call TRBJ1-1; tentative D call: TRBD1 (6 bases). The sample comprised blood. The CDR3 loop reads CASSLRPTRGDTEAFF. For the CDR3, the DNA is TGTGCCAGCAGCTTACGCCCTACTAGGGGGGACACTGAAGCTTTCTTT.